This passage covers 6 T cell receptor beta chains from one sample sequenced in a study of HIV-infected patients and healthy controls. Approximately 510 ng RNA was reverse transcribed with alpha and beta constant-region primers. Each of the alpha and beta chains got its own library through chain-specific third strand synthesis with indices. TCRdb ran MiXCR on the 5' RACE reads and lists one entry per CDR3 protein. The repertoire has around 8,800 distinct CDR3 sequences, 7.3% of them found once; the top ten carry roughly 40%. No cell fractionation was done, so the repertoire covers all unsorted peripheral blood T cells. The sample here was blood, taken before antiretroviral therapy. The receptor source for this set is an adult with HIV infection.

This clonotype has a count of ten or more. The CDR3 DNA follows: TGTGCCAGCAGTTACACTGCAGACTACTCCTACGAGCAGTACTTC. It translates to CASSYTADYSYEQYF. This chain joins TRBV6-5 and TRBJ2-7; D is possibly TRBD2 (5 bases). V was clipped by 2 bases and J by 0 bases, with 11 bases between them. The CDR3 consists of 15 residues. Germline lookup yields CDR1 MNHEY and CDR2 SVGAGI.

The V gene is TRBV4-3, the J gene TRBJ2-1, with 7 bases fitting TRBD2. The CDR3 runs 16 residues. Germline V gives CDR1 LGHNA, CDR2 YSLEER. Germline trimming cut 0 bases from V and 7 bases from J; bases unmatched to any gene: 9. CDR3 in DNA: TGCGCCAGCAGCCAAGAAGAAGCGGGGCTTCTTAATGAGCAGTTCTTC. Protein: CASSQEEAGLLNEQFF.

The table lists this clonotype with many counts. This chain links TRBV27 with TRBJ2-7, with a possible D match to TRBD1 (7 bases). With 4 bases removed from V and 7 bases from J, the gap between germline ends came to 29 bases. The CDR3 loop spans 18 amino acids. Looked up from germline, CDR1 is MNHEY and CDR2 is SMNVEV (reference sequence). This chain's CDR3 is CASSSAWSQMGSGGEQYF. The CDR3 DNA reads TGTGCCAGCAGTTCTGCCTGGAGCCAAATGGGGTCAGGGGGGGAGCAGTACTTC.

This clonotype has ten or more counts. The chain has TRBV2 and TRBJ2-2; D unresolved. The germline V gene encodes CDR1 SNHLY and CDR2 FYNNEI. Deletions cut 2 bases from V and 5 bases from J, with 12 bases between. The length of the CDR3 is 15 residues. CDR3 DNA: TGTGCCAGCAGTGAAATATTAGGGTCGACCGGGGAGCTGTTTTTT. Protein sequence: CASSEILGSTGELFF. Filled out from reference TRBV2 and TRBJ2-2, the complete variable domain reads EPEVTQTPSHQVTQMGQEVILRCVPISNHLYFYWYRQILGQKVEFLVSFYNNEISEKSEIFDDQFSVERPDGSNFTLKIRSTKLEDSAMYFCASSEILGSTGELFFGEGSRLTVL.

This clonotype was recorded at least ten times. The J gene is TRBJ1-1, the V gene TRBV5-8; D unclear. V was pared by 6 bases and J by 5 bases, with 11 bases between. From germline, CDR1 is SGHTS and CDR2 YDEGEE. The CDR3 length is 12 residues. DNA for the CDR3: TGTGCCAGCATCCTCGGGGTAACTGAAGCTTTCTTT. This encodes CASILGVTEAFF.

V is TRBV7-9 and J is TRBJ1-5, with TRBD1 as a possible D gene (6 bases). The CDR3 has 13 residues. The germline CDR1 and CDR2 sequences are SEHNR and FQNEAQ (reference sequence). Trimming cost V 5 bases and J 4 bases, with 9 bases left between them. CDR3 bases: TGTGCCAGCAGCCGACAGGAGAATCAGCCCCAGCATTTT. Translation: CASSRQENQPQHF. Looking up the rest from reference TRBV7-9 and TRBJ1-5 gives the full variable domain: DTGVSQNPRHKITKRGQNVTFRCDPISEHNRLYWYRQTLGQGPEFLTYFQNEAQLEKSRLLSDRFSAERPKGSFSTLEIQRTEQGDSAMYLCASSRQENQPQHFGDGTRLSIL.